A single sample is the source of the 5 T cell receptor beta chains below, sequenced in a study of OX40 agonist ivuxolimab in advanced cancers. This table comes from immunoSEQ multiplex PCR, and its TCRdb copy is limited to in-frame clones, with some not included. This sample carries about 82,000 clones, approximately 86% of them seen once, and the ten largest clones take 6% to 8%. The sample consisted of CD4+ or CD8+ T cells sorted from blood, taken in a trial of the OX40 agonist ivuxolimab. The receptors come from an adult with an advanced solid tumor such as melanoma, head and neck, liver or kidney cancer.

CDR3 residues: CASSLAGESNYGYTF. The CDR3 DNA reads TGCGCCAGCAGCTTGGCCGGGGAGAGTAACTATGGCTACACCTTC. This chain connects TRBV5-1 to TRBJ1-2; D gene ambiguous. Germline V gene lookup returns CDR1 SGHRS and CDR2 YFSETQ. This CDR3 region has 15 residues. Trimming pared 0 bases from V and 1 base from J, leaving 10 bases between.

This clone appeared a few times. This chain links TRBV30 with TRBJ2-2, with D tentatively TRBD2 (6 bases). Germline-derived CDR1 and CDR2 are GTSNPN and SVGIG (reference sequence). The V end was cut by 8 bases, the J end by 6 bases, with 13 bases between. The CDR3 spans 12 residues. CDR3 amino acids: CARASVSGELFF. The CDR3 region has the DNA TGTGCCCGAGCTAGCGTTTCCGGGGAGCTGTTTTTT.

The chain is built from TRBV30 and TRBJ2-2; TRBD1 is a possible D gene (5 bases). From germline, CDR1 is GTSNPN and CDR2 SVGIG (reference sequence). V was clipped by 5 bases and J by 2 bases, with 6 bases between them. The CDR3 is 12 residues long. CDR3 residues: CAWQGNTGELFF. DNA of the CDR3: TGTGCCTGGCAGGGCAACACCGGGGAGCTGTTTTTT.

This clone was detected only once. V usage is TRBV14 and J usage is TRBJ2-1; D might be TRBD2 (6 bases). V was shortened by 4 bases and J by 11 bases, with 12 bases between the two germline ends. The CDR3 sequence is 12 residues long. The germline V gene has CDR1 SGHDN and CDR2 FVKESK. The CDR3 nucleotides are TGTGCCAGCAGCCGCCGGGACTCCCAGCAGTTCTTC. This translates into CASSRRDSQQFF.

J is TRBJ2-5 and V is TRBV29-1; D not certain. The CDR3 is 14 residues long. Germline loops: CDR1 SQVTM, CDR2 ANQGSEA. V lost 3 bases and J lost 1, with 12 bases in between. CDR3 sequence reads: CSVDPEPVQETQYF. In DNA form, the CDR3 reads TGCAGCGTTGATCCGGAGCCCGTCCAAGAGACCCAGTACTTC. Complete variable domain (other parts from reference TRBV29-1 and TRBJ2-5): SAVISQKPSRDICQRGTSLTIQCQVDSQVTMMFWYRQQPGQSLTLIATANQGSEATYESGFVIDKFPISRPNLTFSTLTVSNMSPEDSSIYLCSVDPEPVQETQYFGPGTRLLVL.